The rows below give T cell receptor beta chains drawn from one sample of a study of shared clonotypes between healthy human individuals. Repertoires were generated with immunoSEQ multiplex PCR, while TCRdb's copy carries only in-frame clones and drops some. In the table there are around 320,000 clones, 87% of which are singletons. The sequenced sample consisted of memory CD8+ T cells sorted from blood. The receptors come from a man aged 18 to 35 in good health. CDR3s include the opening cysteine and the closing phenylalanine or tryptophan. A D gene is named only where the DNA matches it firmly. Some rows mark clone size as missing; the rest say once, few, many or name a class of expanded clone.

>.|TRBJ1-5|.|TRBV4-3
CASSQWEGGGNQPQHF
TGCGCCAGCAGCCAATGGGAAGGGGGAGGCAATCAGCCCCAGCATTTT
>.|TRBJ2-1|.|TRBV4-1
CASSQQRTYNEQFF
TGCGCCAGCAGCCAGCAAAGGACTTACAATGAGCAGTTCTTC
>.|TRBJ1-2|.|TRBV6-4
CASSDSRTDFNGYTF
TGTGCCAGCAGTGACTCCAGGACAGACTTCAATGGCTACACCTTC
>.|TRBJ1-1|.|TRBV4-1
CASSQAPTGMNTEAFF
TGCGCCAGCAGCCAAGCGCCGACGGGAATGAACACTGAAGCTTTCTTT
>.|TRBJ2-5|once|TRBV6-5
CASTYPDGETQYF
TGTGCCAGCACCTACCCCGACGGGGAGACCCAGTACTTC
>.|TRBJ1-1|.|TRBV7-2
CASSPGQPTEAFF
TGTGCCAGCAGCCCGGGACAACCCACTGAAGCTTTCTTT
>.|TRBJ1-2|.|TRBV27
CASPIHIYGYTF
TGTGCCAGCCCGATCCACATTTATGGCTACACCTTC
>.|TRBJ1-3|.|TRBV7-6
CASSLEIGLGNTIYF
TGTGCCAGCAGCTTAGAAATAGGGCTCGGAAACACCATATATTTT
>.|TRBJ2-2|.|TRBV9
CASSSGTLQPGELFF
TGTGCCAGCAGCTCCGGGACTCTCCAGCCCGGGGAGCTGTTTTTT
>.|TRBJ1-1|.|TRBV28
CASQQVFPEAFF
TGTGCCAGTCAGCAGGTATTCCCTGAAGCTTTCTTT
>TRBD1|TRBJ2-7|many|TRBV29-1
CSVVRDSTYEQYF
TGCAGCGTCGTCCGGGACAGCACCTACGAGCAGTACTTC
>.|TRBJ2-1|.|TRBV27
CASSLSGTYNEQFF
TGTGCCAGCAGTTTAAGTGGAACCTACAATGAGCAGTTCTTC
>TRBD1|TRBJ2-1|.|TRBV28
CASSGQARYNEQFF
TGTGCCAGCAGCGGACAGGCAAGATACAATGAGCAGTTCTTC
>.|TRBJ2-7|.|TRBV29-1
CSVEMAGFSYEQYF
TGCAGCGTTGAAATGGCGGGATTCTCCTACGAGCAGTACTTC
>TRBD1|TRBJ2-7|.|TRBV11-2
CASSWPGQETYEQYF
TGTGCCAGCAGCTGGCCGGGACAGGAGACCTACGAGCAGTACTTC
>.|TRBJ2-1|.|TRBV10-3
CATLREQTTNNEQFF
TGTGCCACCCTGAGGGAGCAGACGACTAACAATGAGCAGTTCTTC
>TRBD1|TRBJ1-2|.|TRBV13
CASSEGQIYGYTF
TGTGCCAGCAGCGAGGGACAGATTTATGGCTACACCTTC
>TRBD1|TRBJ2-3|.|TRBV27
CASQRQGTTDTQYF
TGTGCCAGCCAACGACAGGGCACAACAGATACGCAGTATTTT
>.|TRBJ1-2|.|TRBV7-9
CASSQVHREGYYGYTF
TGTGCCAGCAGCCAGGTACACAGGGAGGGCTACTATGGCTACACCTTC
>TRBD2|TRBJ2-5|.|TRBV9
CASSVGYVSSGSETQYF
TGTGCCAGCAGCGTAGGGTATGTTTCTAGCGGGAGTGAGACCCAGTACTTC
>TRBD1|TRBJ1-2|.|TRBV6-1
CASSEWVQGDYGYTF
TGTGCCAGCAGTGAATGGGTGCAGGGGGACTATGGCTACACCTTC
>TRBD2|TRBJ2-3|.|TRBV27
CASSLSGLAGDTQYF
TGTGCCAGCAGTTTATCGGGACTAGCGGGAGATACGCAGTATTTT
>TRBD2|TRBJ2-2|.|TRBV6-6
CASILREALNTGELFF
TGTGCCAGCATCCTTCGGGAGGCCCTGAACACCGGGGAGCTGTTTTTT
>.|TRBJ1-6|.|TRBV28
CASREAATYNSPLHF
TGTGCCAGCCGAGAAGCGGCAACCTATAATTCACCCCTCCACTTT
>.|TRBJ1-2|.|TRBV5-6
CASSPARGWGNYGYTF
TGTGCCAGCAGCCCCGCCCGGGGCTGGGGTAACTATGGCTACACCTTC
>.|TRBJ1-4|.|TRBV9
CASSVADRPVEKLFF
TGTGCCAGCAGCGTAGCCGACAGGCCGGTCGAAAAACTGTTTTTT
>TRBD2|TRBJ2-7|.|TRBV11-2
CASSLLTGGPHEQYF
TGTGCCAGCAGCTTATTGACGGGGGGGCCCCACGAGCAGTACTTC
>TRBD1|TRBJ2-7|.|TRBV27
CASSLGQGVYEQYF
TGTGCCAGCAGTTTGGGTCAGGGGGTCTACGAGCAGTACTTC
>.|TRBJ1-2|.|TRBV25-1
CASSEGSPAPNYGYTF
TGTGCCAGCAGTGAAGGAAGTCCTGCACCAAACTATGGCTACACCTTC
>.|TRBJ1-6|.|TRBV6-5
CASSYSRGGLLHF
TGTGCCAGCAGTTACTCGAGGGGGGGTCTCCTCCACTTT
>.|TRBJ2-7|few|TRBV27
CASSSSYEQYF
TGTGCCAGCAGTTCGTCCTACGAGCAGTACTTC
>.|TRBJ2-3|.|TRBV5-6
CASSLDRADTQYF
TGTGCCAGCAGCTTGGACAGGGCCGATACGCAGTATTTT
>.|TRBJ2-1|.|TRBV7-7
CASSLETGLYNEQFF
TGTGCTAGCAGCTTAGAAACGGGGTTATACAATGAGCAGTTCTTC
>TRBD2|TRBJ2-1|.|TRBV4-3
CASSASGTSYNEQFF
TGCGCCAGCAGCGCTAGCGGGACGTCCTACAATGAGCAGTTCTTC
>.|TRBJ2-1|.|TRBV14
CASSQDPKNYNEQFF
TGTGCCAGCAGCCAAGATCCCAAGAACTACAATGAGCAGTTCTTC
>.|TRBJ1-4|.|TRBV5-4
CASSFSGLNEKLFF
TGTGCCAGCAGCTTCTCGGGCCTTAATGAAAAACTGTTTTTT
>TRBD1|TRBJ2-7|.|TRBV10-1
CASSRTGLGEQYF
TGCGCCAGCTCGCGGACAGGGCTGGGAGAGCAGTACTTC
>TRBD2|TRBJ2-4|.|TRBV25-1
CASSAGTSANIQYF
TGTGCCAGCAGTGCCGGGACTAGCGCAAACATTCAGTACTTC
>.|TRBJ1-1|.|TRBV7-3
CASSYSGIPEAFF
TGTGCCAGCAGCTATTCAGGGATTCCTGAAGCTTTCTTT
>.|TRBJ2-7|once|TRBV6-6
CASSYSSAYEQYF
TGTGCCAGCAGTTACTCGTCAGCATACGAGCAGTACTTC
>TRBD1|TRBJ1-1|.|TRBV6-5
CASRTGTGTDTEAFF
TGTGCCAGCAGAACCGGGACAGGGACGGACACTGAAGCTTTCTTT
>TRBD1|TRBJ1-6|.|TRBV10-3
CAISEFRGFGYSPLHF
TGTGCCATCAGTGAGTTCAGGGGGTTTGGATACTCACCCCTCCACTTT
>.|TRBJ2-7|.|TRBV10-3
CAISESLYEQYF
TGTGCCATCAGTGAGTCCCTCTACGAGCAGTACTTC